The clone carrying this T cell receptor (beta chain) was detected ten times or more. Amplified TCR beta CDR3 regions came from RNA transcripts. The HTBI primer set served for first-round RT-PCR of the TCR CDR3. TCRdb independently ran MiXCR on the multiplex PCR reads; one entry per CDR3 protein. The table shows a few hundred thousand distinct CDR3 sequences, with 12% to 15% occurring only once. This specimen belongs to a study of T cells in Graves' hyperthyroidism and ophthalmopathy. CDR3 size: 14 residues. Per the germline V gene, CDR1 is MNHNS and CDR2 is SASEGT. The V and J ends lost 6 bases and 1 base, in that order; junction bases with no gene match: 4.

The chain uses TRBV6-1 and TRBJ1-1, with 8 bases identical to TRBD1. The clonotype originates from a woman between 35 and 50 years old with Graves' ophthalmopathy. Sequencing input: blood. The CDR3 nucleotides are TGTGCCAGCAGAGACAGGGGAGGGAACACTGAAGCTTTCTTT. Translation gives CASRDRGGNTEAFF.